Included here is one TCR beta chain sequence, with context. The target of this receptor is not known. Qualities for individual bases were not recorded, and no much larger clone is one base off. The immunoSEQ Assay, a bias-controlled multiplex PCR, was used to amplify TCRbeta CDR3 regions from genomic DNA. The authors processed their data as follows. Within the assay, amplification of reference gene primers was used to estimate how many nucleated cells each sample contained. Sequence reads were collapsed and filtered to measure the absolute abundance of every unique TCRbeta CDR3 rearrangement. Productive Simpson clonality was computed per sample as the square root of Simpson's diversity index over productive rearrangements. Held by TCRdb, this immuneACCESS table contains in-frame sequences only and omits some clones. Under half of the omission traces to an unresolved V gene where checked; the cause of the rest is unknown. That table furnishes V, J and clone size, whereas the DNA furnished D and trimming. This sample gives roughly 250,000 clones in total; around 87% of them show up just once. About 7% of the sample is held by the ten biggest clonotypes.

The data were obtained in a study of blood T cell repertoires in COVID-19 (dated by TCRdb to 2018 to 2020). At the level of the whole study: The collaborator samples originated in the United States, Italy and Spain and spanned the acute and convalescent phases of COVID-19. The prospective study material was composed of cDNA or gDNA derived from T cells, B-cell-depleted T cells, or PBMCs. Subjects who had been exposed to COVID-19, were actively infected with it, or had recovered from it provided the deeply sampled blood TCRbeta repertoires that made up the dataset. A freely available public database, intended as a resource for researchers studying the immune response to SARS-CoV-2, is where the repertoires were released. The samples were drawn from the first 160 participants of the ongoing ImmuneRACE study and from 950 to 1,500 subjects provided by 6 global collaborators. A de-identified subject ID, COVID-19 status, age in years and sex were almost always included in the sample metadata. Where available, HLA class I and class II types were obtained from metadata supplied by the sample provider rather than from assay-based typing. Paper-wide results and their limitations: Clinical and demographic metadata were provided uncurated, with the amount varying by source and participant.

The CDR3 runs 14 amino acids, cysteine and phenylalanine included. Of all the DNA, just the CDR3 is kept, 42 bases in frame from base 1. The germline V gene (reference sequence) supplies CDR1 SEHNR and CDR2 FQNEAQ. Cut back by 1 base and 4 bases, the V and J ends lie 9 bases apart. Another Seattle source contributed samples from volunteer blood donors who had recovered from COVID-19. Whole blood was collected in K2EDTA tubes by collaborating institutions according to the institutions' own protocols. For TCRbeta analysis, collaborators shipped samples in one of three forms: frozen whole blood, isolated PBMCs, or DNA extracted from either of those sample types.

The TCR was taken from a man in his sixties who had recovered from COVID-19. The V and J genes are TRBV7-9 and TRBJ2-3; the D gene assignment is ambiguous. The source material was peripheral blood. The bases read TGTGCCAGCAGCTTAGGGGCAGTCGCAGATACGCAGTATTTT. It encodes CASSLGAVADTQYF.